Below, 27 T cell receptor beta chains from the same sample are listed, as sequenced in a study of cytomegalovirus exposure and HLA in healthy donors. With 60 Vbeta and 13 Jbeta primers, the PCR was carried out. The data were produced by immunoSEQ multiplex PCR, yet TCRdb's version contains in-frame clones alone and is incomplete. This sample's table reports 180,000 or so clones. Sequencing input: PBMCs. Every receptor here comes from a boy younger than 18 in good health and CMV-seronegative.

CDR3: CASFSTGSGNTIYF. The CDR3 DNA is TGTGCCAGCTTTTCAACCGGCTCTGGAAACACCATATATTTT. The chain uses TRBV18 and TRBJ1-3; no clear D gene. The CDR3 sequence is 14 residues long. V lost 7 bases and J lost 0, with 10 bases in between. CDR1 and CDR2 (germline): KGHSH, LQKENI.

V gene TRBV2 combines with J gene TRBJ1-1; 10 bases are shared with TRBD1. The CDR3 length is 14 residues. The V and J ends lost 7 bases and 4 bases, in that order; junction bases with no gene match: 6. The germline V gene has CDR1 SNHLY and CDR2 FYNNEI. DNA for the CDR3: TGTGCCAGCATTTGGGGACAGGGGCCCACTGAAGCTTTCTTT. Translating gives CASIWGQGPTEAFF.

The chain carries TRBV7-6 and TRBJ2-7; TRBD1 matches at 8 bases. J was trimmed by 6 bases and V by 3 bases; bases with no gene match: 7. The germline V gene has CDR1 SGHVS and CDR2 FNYEAQ. CDR3 size: 14 residues. The CDR3 DNA reads as TGTGCCAGCAGCTTGAAGCAGGGGGCGGGCGAGCAGTACTTC. As protein: CASSLKQGAGEQYF.

V and J are TRBV7-9 and TRBJ2-2; TRBD2 matches at 12 bases. V shed 5 bases, J shed 0 bases, and the junction held 1 base outside the gene matches. The CDR3 is 16 amino acids. Per germline, CDR1 SEHNR and CDR2 FQNEAQ (reference sequence). CDR3 sequence reads: CASSRLAGANTGELFF. In nucleotides, the CDR3 is TGTGCCAGCAGCAGACTAGCGGGGGCGAACACCGGGGAGCTGTTTTTT.

The V gene is TRBV5-6, the J gene TRBJ2-7, with D maybe TRBD1 (6 bases). The V gene's germline CDR1 is SGHDT and CDR2 YYEEEE. CDR3 length equals 15 residues. Trimming left V 0 bases short and J 4 bases short, with 14 bases between. The chain's CDR3 is CASSLVPGQGYEQYF. The CDR3 DNA sequence: TGTGCCAGCAGCTTGGTCCCGGGACAAGGGTACGAGCAGTACTTC.

The rearrangement joins TRBV9 to TRBJ2-1, with D tentatively TRBD2 (5 bases). The CDR3 covers 14 residues. Trimming pared 0 bases from V and 6 bases from J, leaving 10 bases between. Germline V gene sequence: CDR1 SGDLS, CDR2 YYNGEE. The chain's CDR3 is CASSVGYRGNEQFF. CDR3 DNA sequence: TGTGCCAGCAGCGTAGGATATCGGGGCAATGAGCAGTTCTTC. Full variable domain (rest looked up from reference TRBV9 and TRBJ2-1): DSGVTQTPKHLITATGQRVTLRCSPRSGDLSVYWYQQSLDQGLQFLIQYYNGEERAKGNILERFSAQQFPDLHSELNLSSLELGDSALYFCASSVGYRGNEQFFGPGTRLTVL.

The J gene is TRBJ1-5, the V gene TRBV15; perhaps TRBD1 as D (5 bases). Trimming stripped 5 bases from V and 5 bases from J, with 16 bases between. Germline V gives CDR1 LNHNV, CDR2 YYDKDF (reference sequence). This CDR3 region has 15 residues. The CDR3 region is CATSPGGGGDQPQHF. The CDR3, as DNA: TGTGCCACCAGCCCCGGGGGGGGTGGGGATCAGCCCCAGCATTTT.

A note on this clone: The sample carries other DNA sequences with the same CDR3. The chain recombines TRBV15 with TRBJ2-1; 9 bases line up with TRBD1. V was clipped by 1 base and J by 8 bases; unmatched bases: 9. Germline assignment: CDR1 LNHNV and CDR2 YYDKDF (reference sequence). The CDR3 contains 16 residues. This CDR3 is CATSRGRTGAVDEQFF. For the CDR3, the DNA is TGTGCCACCAGCAGAGGTAGGACAGGGGCTGTGGATGAGCAGTTCTTC.

V and J are TRBV25-1 and TRBJ2-7; 7 bases line up with TRBD1. The CDR3 has 15 amino acids. Germline-derived CDR1 and CDR2 are MGHDK and SYGVNS. With 2 bases clipped from V and 4 bases from J, the junction kept 8 bases outside the gene matches. The CDR3 spells CASSELAGGAYEQYF. The CDR3 DNA is TGTGCCAGCAGTGAACTAGCAGGGGGTGCGTACGAGCAGTACTTC.

The chain has TRBV4-3 and TRBJ1-1; D gene unclear. Germline-derived CDR1 and CDR2 are LGHNA and YSLEER. The CDR3 has 13 amino acids. V was trimmed by 1 base and J by 0 bases, leaving 3 bases between them. The CDR3 is CASSQAVNTEAFF. CDR3 DNA sequence: TGCGCCAGCAGCCAAGCTGTGAACACTGAAGCTTTCTTT.

The rearrangement joins TRBV5-4 to TRBJ2-5, with D maybe TRBD1 (7 bases). The length of the CDR3 is 12 residues. The germline CDR1 and CDR2 sequences are SGHNT and YYREEE (reference sequence). V lost 5 bases to trimming and J lost 7 bases, with 12 bases between them. CDR3 region: CASSGQEGTQYF. CDR3 in DNA: TGTGCCAGCAGTGGACAGGAGGGGACCCAGTACTTC. Looking up the rest from reference TRBV5-4 and TRBJ2-5 gives the full variable domain: ETGVTQSPTHLIKTRGQQVTLRCSSQSGHNTVSWYQQALGQGPQFIFQYYREEENGRGNFPPRFSGLQFPNYSSELNVNALELDDSALYLCASSGQEGTQYFGPGTRLLVL.

The DNA for the CDR3 is TGTGCCAGCAGTTTTTGGTTGGAGGGGGCCTCCGGGGAGCTGTTTTTT. Residues: CASSFWLEGASGELFF. The chain employs TRBV6-5 and TRBJ2-2, with a possible D match to TRBD1 (7 bases). Germline CDR1 and CDR2: MNHEY and SVGAGI. Deletions cut 4 bases from V and 6 bases from J, with 18 bases between. The CDR3 contains 16 residues.

This chain links TRBV2 with TRBJ2-7; D gene uncertain. The CDR3 contains 15 residues. Germline CDR1 SNHLY, CDR2 FYNNEI. Trimming took 0 bases from V and 0 from J, leaving 9 bases between them. CDR3 sequence (DNA): TGTGCCAGCAGTGAAGCGCTTAGAAGCTCCTACGAGCAGTACTTC. It yields the protein CASSEALRSSYEQYF.

This chain uses TRBV30 with TRBJ1-5, with 9 bases fitting TRBD1. The length of the CDR3 is 14 residues. Trimming at V came to 5 bases and at J to 5 bases, leaving 7 bases not matched to a gene. Germline loops: CDR1 GTSNPN, CDR2 SVGIG (reference sequence). The CDR3 is CAWGQQGAYQPQHF. The CDR3 nucleotides read TGTGCCTGGGGCCAACAGGGGGCCTATCAGCCCCAGCATTTT. The full variable domain, rest sourced from reference TRBV30 and TRBJ1-5, is SQTIHQWPATLVQPVGSPLSLECTVEGTSNPNLYWYRQAAGRGLQLLFYSVGIGQISSEVPQNLSASRPQDRQFILSSKKLLLSDSGFYLCAWGQQGAYQPQHFGDGTRLSIL.

The chain combines TRBV10-1 with TRBJ2-1, with a tentative D call TRBD1 (6 bases). Germline CDR1 and CDR2: WNHNN and SYGVQD (reference sequence). CDR3 length equals 18 residues. V dropped 6 bases and J dropped 4 bases, with 25 bases sitting between them. CDR3: CASSCRSRDTVPYNEQFF. CDR3 DNA sequence: TGCGCCAGCAGCTGCCGGAGCCGGGACACTGTACCGTACAATGAGCAGTTCTTC.

This chain connects TRBV6-5 to TRBJ1-6; 7 positions match TRBD1. Germline V gives CDR1 MNHEY, CDR2 SVGAGI. CDR3 length: 14 residues. The J segment lost 7 bases and the V segment lost 4 bases, leaving 4 bases of the junction unmatched. The CDR3 DNA is TGTGCCAGCAGTTTCCAGGACAGGAATTCACCCCTCCACTTT. Protein: CASSFQDRNSPLHF.

The chain uses TRBV30 and TRBJ2-7; possibly TRBD2 for D (5 bases). The V gene lost 7 bases and the J gene lost 3 bases, with 10 bases spanning the gap. This CDR3 region has 11 residues. CDR1 is GTSNPN, CDR2 SVGIG, per germline (reference sequence). CDR3 loop: CAFLDYYEQYF. For the CDR3, the DNA is TGTGCCTTCCTCGACTACTACGAGCAGTACTTC. The full variable domain, its missing parts supplied by reference TRBV30 and TRBJ2-7, is SQTIHQWPATLVQPVGSPLSLECTVEGTSNPNLYWYRQAAGRGLQLLFYSVGIGQISSEVPQNLSASRPQDRQFILSSKKLLLSDSGFYLCAFLDYYEQYFGPGTRLTVT.

V gene TRBV7-2 combines with J gene TRBJ2-7; possibly TRBD2 for D (6 bases). The germline V gene has CDR1 SGHTA and CDR2 FQGNSA. This CDR3 contains 12 residues. The V and J ends lost 5 bases and 3 bases respectively, with 8 bases between them. CDR3 DNA sequence: TGTGCCAGCAGCCATAGCGGCTACGAGCAGTACTTC. Encoded protein: CASSHSGYEQYF.

CDR3 nucleotides: TGTGCCAGCAGAACCGAAGCAGGGGCGATCCCTGCAACTAATGAAAAACTGTTTTTT. This codes for CASRTEAGAIPATNEKLFF. The chain uses TRBV5-5 and TRBJ1-4; a weak D match, TRBD1 (6 bases). V lost 5 bases and J 0 bases, leaving 23 bases between the germline ends. CDR3 length: 19 amino acids. The germline V gene encodes CDR1 SGHKS and CDR2 YYEKEE (reference sequence).

The CDR3 loop reads CASSLSPGYTGYTF. Here the CDR3 DNA reads TGTGCCAGCAGTTTATCGCCGGGGTATACTGGCTACACCTTC. The rearrangement joins TRBV27 to TRBJ1-2; D remains ambiguous. Trimming left V 0 bases short and J 7 bases short, with 12 bases between. Germline assignment: CDR1 MNHEY and CDR2 SMNVEV (reference sequence). The CDR3 runs 14 residues.

This CDR3 is CASTTGGAKAQYF. CDR3 coding DNA: TGTGCCAGCACCACCGGGGGGGCGAAGGCCCAGTACTTC. The chain carries TRBV6-5 and TRBJ2-5; 8 bases line up with TRBD2. Germline values: CDR1 MNHEY, CDR2 SVGAGI. The CDR3 runs 13 residues. V shed 7 bases, J shed 9 bases, and the junction held 10 bases outside the gene matches.

The chain joins TRBV2 to TRBJ1-6; D unresolved. Germline V CDR1 and CDR2: SNHLY, FYNNEI. Deletions cut 2 bases from V and 8 bases from J, with 7 bases between. The CDR3 is 13 amino acids. CDR3 bases: TGTGCCAGCAGTGAACAGGTTTATTCACCCCTCCACTTT. Translating it yields CASSEQVYSPLHF.

The genes are TRBV9 and TRBJ1-4; weak D call: TRBD1 (6 bases). V lost 4 bases and J 5 bases, leaving 18 bases between the germline ends. Germline-derived CDR1 and CDR2 are SGDLS and YYNGEE. The CDR3 is made up of 16 amino acids. The CDR3 DNA is TGTGCCAGCAGCCCCTCGACTCGGGGGGCAAATGAAAAACTGTTTTTT. It specifies CASSPSTRGANEKLFF. Together with reference TRBV9 and TRBJ1-4, the CDR3 gives the full variable domain: DSGVTQTPKHLITATGQRVTLRCSPRSGDLSVYWYQQSLDQGLQFLIQYYNGEERAKGNILERFSAQQFPDLHSELNLSSLELGDSALYFCASSPSTRGANEKLFFGSGTQLSVL.

The chain has TRBV4-1 and TRBJ2-2; TRBD2 matches at 8 bases. The ends lost 4 bases at V and 5 bases at J; junction bases unmatched: 6. There are 15 residues in the CDR3. Germline V CDR1 and CDR2: MGHRA, YSYEKL. CDR3 DNA: TGCGCCAGCAGCCTCCGGGGGGGCCGGACCGGGGAGCTGTTTTTT. This sequence encodes CASSLRGGRTGELFF.

This chain uses TRBV15 with TRBJ2-3; 11 bases are a match to TRBD2. The CDR3 is made up of 17 amino acids. Trimming removed 5 bases from V and 1 base from J; junction bases left unmatched: 8. The germline V gene encodes CDR1 LNHNV and CDR2 YYDKDF (reference sequence). The CDR3 DNA reads as TGTGCCACCAGCGTCTCCCCACTAGCGGGGGGCACAGATACGCAGTATTTT. Protein: CATSVSPLAGGTDTQYF.

The J gene is TRBJ1-2, the V gene TRBV19; no firm D call. The CDR3 has 12 amino acids. Trimming took 7 bases from V and 8 from J, leaving 14 bases between them. Germline CDR1 LNHDA, CDR2 SQIVND (reference sequence). The CDR3 sequence: CASNWGADGYTF. Written as DNA, the CDR3 is TGTGCCAGTAACTGGGGAGCGGACGGCTACACCTTC. Complete variable domain (other parts from reference TRBV19 and TRBJ1-2): DGGITQSPKYLFRKEGQNVTLSCEQNLNHDAMYWYRQDPGQGLRLIYYSQIVNDFQKGDIAEGYSVSREKKESFPLTVTSAQKNPTAFYLCASNWGADGYTFGSGTRLTVV.

The CDR3 spells CASSPERGMNTEAFF. In DNA form, the CDR3 reads TGTGCCAGCAGCCCCGAGAGAGGAATGAACACTGAAGCTTTCTTT. This rearrangement joins TRBV7-9 to TRBJ1-1; D uncertain. CDR1 SEHNR and CDR2 FQNEAQ come from the germline V gene (reference sequence). Trimming removed 5 bases from V and 0 bases from J, with 13 bases in between. The CDR3 sequence is 15 residues long.